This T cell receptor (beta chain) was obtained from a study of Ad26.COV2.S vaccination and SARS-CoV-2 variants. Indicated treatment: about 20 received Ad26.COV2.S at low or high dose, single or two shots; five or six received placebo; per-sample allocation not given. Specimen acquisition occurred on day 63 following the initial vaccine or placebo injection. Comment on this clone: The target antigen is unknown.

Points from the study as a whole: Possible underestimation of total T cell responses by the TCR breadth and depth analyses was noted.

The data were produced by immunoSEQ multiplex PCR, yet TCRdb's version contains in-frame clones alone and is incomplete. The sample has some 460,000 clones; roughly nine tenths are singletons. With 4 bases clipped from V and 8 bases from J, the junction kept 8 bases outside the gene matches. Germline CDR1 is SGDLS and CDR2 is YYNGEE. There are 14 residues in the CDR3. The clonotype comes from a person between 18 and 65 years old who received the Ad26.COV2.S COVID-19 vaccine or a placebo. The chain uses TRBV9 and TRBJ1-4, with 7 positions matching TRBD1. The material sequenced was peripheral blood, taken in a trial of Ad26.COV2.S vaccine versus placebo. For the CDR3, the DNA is TGTGCCAGCAGCCCGGGACAGAAAGGGGAAAAACTGTTTTTT. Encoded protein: CASSPGQKGEKLFF.